This TCR beta chain was recorded in a study of PD-L1 blockade in urothelial cancer. About the research overall: Between 0 and 3 prior chemotherapy regimens had been given to patients. Analyzed time points were 3 weeks (second dose) and 6 weeks after therapy began.

Concerning this clone itself: This specimen includes other DNA sequences encoding the same CDR3.

Germline V gene lookup returns CDR1 SGHRS and CDR2 YFSETQ. Trimming removed 4 bases at V and 2 bases at J, with 9 bases between. This CDR3 contains 13 residues. Spiking each PCR with synthetic TCR analog templates was performed. Assay: immunoSEQ multiplex PCR; the TCRdb copy retains only in-frame clones and omits some. The repertoire includes tens of thousands of clones, 82% of them detected once, and approximately 9.5% sits in the top ten. Sample numbers ranged from 1 to 8 per patient, encompassing pretreatment and on-treatment collections. Sample: PBMCs, taken around atezolizumab (anti-PD-L1) treatment. The origin of this receptor is a man between 65 and 79 years old with urothelial cancer. The V call is TRBV5-1, the J call TRBJ2-5; D possibly corresponds to TRBD2 (6 bases). The CDR3 region is CASSRDSQETQYF. The CDR3 DNA reads as TGCGCCAGCAGCCGGGACTCACAAGAGACCCAGTACTTC.